These T cell receptor beta chains were read from a single sample in a study of blood T cell repertoires in COVID-19. Assay: immunoSEQ multiplex PCR; the TCRdb copy retains only in-frame clones and omits some. The sample lists 140,000 or so clones, around 79% occurring once. Sequenced input: peripheral blood. These receptors were obtained from a woman in her 70s with COVID-19, enrolled during active disease. Both conserved end residues are part of each CDR3. Each record gives: J gene, clone size, D gene, V gene, CDR3 protein, CDR3 DNA. A D gene is named only where the DNA matches it firmly. Some rows have no size entry. The others give once, few or many, or a class for an expanded clone.

>TRBJ1-2|NA|NA|TRBV12-3/TRBV12-4
CASSYLQGAYTF
TGTGCCAGCAGTTATTTACAGGGTGCCTACACCTTC
>TRBJ2-7|NA|NA|TRBV6-5
CASTGLGYEQYF
TGTGCCAGTACAGGGTTAGGGTACGAGCAGTACTTC
>TRBJ2-7|NA|NA|TRBV27
CASSLSRGPSYEQYF
TGTGCCAGCAGTTTATCGCGGGGGCCCTCCTACGAGCAGTACTTC
>TRBJ1-4|NA|NA|TRBV7-2
CASSGPRQTAPEKLFF
TGTGCCAGCAGCGGCCCTCGACAGACCGCTCCGGAAAAACTGTTTTTT
>TRBJ1-3|once|NA|TRBV19
CASSIPSSGNTIYF
TGTGCCAGTAGTATTCCGTCTTCTGGAAACACCATATATTTT
>TRBJ2-4|NA|TRBD1|TRBV11-2
CASSKTGILAKNIQYF
TGTGCCAGCAGCAAGACAGGGATACTAGCCAAAAACATTCAGTACTTC
>TRBJ1-5|NA|NA|TRBV9
CASSPGTNQPQHF
TGTGCCAGCAGCCCTGGGACAAATCAGCCCCAGCATTTT
>TRBJ2-7|NA|NA|TRBV5-1
CASSLTGSYEQYF
TGCGCCAGCAGCTTAACAGGCTCCTACGAGCAGTACTTC
>TRBJ1-3|few|NA|TRBV11-3
CASSFEGNTIYF
TGTGCCAGCAGCTTCGAGGGAAACACCATATATTTT
>TRBJ1-6|NA|NA|TRBV30
CACDSPLHF
TGTGCCTGCGATTCACCCCTCCACTTT
>TRBJ1-2|few|NA|TRBV5-6
CASRRVGGYTF
TGTGCCAGCAGGAGGGTGGGTGGCTACACCTTC
>TRBJ2-7|NA|NA|TRBV7-8
CASSLAGDEQYF
TGTGCCAGCAGCTTAGCCGGGGACGAGCAGTACTTC
>TRBJ2-3|NA|NA|TRBV7-3
CASRGVGPESTQYF
TGTGCCAGCAGAGGGGTCGGCCCGGAGAGTACGCAGTATTTT
>TRBJ1-5|NA|NA|TRBV7-2
CASSPSLGVNSNQPQHF
TGTGCCAGCAGCCCTTCGTTAGGGGTGAATAGCAATCAGCCCCAGCATTTT
>TRBJ1-2|NA|NA|TRBV6-5
CASTARGGKKDGYTF
TGTGCCAGCACCGCTCGGGGGGGGAAAAAAGATGGCTACACCTTC
>TRBJ1-1|once|NA|TRBV3-1/TRBV3-2
CASSQGGPRAFF
TGTGCCAGCAGCCAAGGGGGCCCGAGAGCTTTCTTT
>TRBJ1-2|few|NA|TRBV10-3
CAINGQAAFGGYTF
TGTGCCATCAATGGCCAGGCCGCTTTTGGTGGCTACACCTTC
>TRBJ1-2|NA|NA|TRBV6-5
CASSRTGYGYTF
TGTGCCAGCAGTCGTACAGGGTACGGCTACACCTTC
>TRBJ2-1|NA|TRBD2|TRBV7-2
CASSLSPSSGGAYNEQFF
TGTGCCAGCAGCTTATCCCCTTCTAGCGGGGGGGCCTACAATGAGCAGTTCTTC
>TRBJ2-7|NA|TRBD2|TRBV5-6
CASSPGGTGYEQYF
TGTGCCAGCAGCCCGGGGGGTACCGGGTACGAGCAGTACTTC
>TRBJ1-2|NA|TRBD1|TRBV7-2
CASSSAHRDRVNYGYTF
TGTGCCAGCAGCTCTGCTCACCGGGACAGGGTTAACTATGGCTACACCTTC
>TRBJ2-5|once|NA|TRBV7-6
CASSSVETQYF
TGTGCCAGCAGCTCCGTAGAGACCCAGTACTTC
>TRBJ1-1|NA|NA|TRBV30
CAWSGGRGNTEAFF
TGTGCCTGGAGCGGGGGGAGAGGGAACACTGAAGCTTTCTTT
>TRBJ1-2|NA|NA|TRBV5-4
CASSLVGVEYGYTF
TGTGCCAGCAGCTTGGTCGGGGTAGAATATGGCTACACCTTC
>TRBJ2-5|NA|TRBD1|TRBV5-1
CASSLERGPMGTQYF
TGCGCCAGCAGCTTGGAAAGGGGGCCCATGGGGACCCAGTACTTC
>TRBJ1-2|NA|TRBD1|TRBV7-2
CASSLTGISGTAPLYGYTF
TGTGCCAGCAGCTTAACTGGAATTTCCGGGACAGCTCCACTCTATGGCTACACCTTC
>TRBJ1-1|NA|TRBD1|TRBV5-1
CASSLGGTERGTEAFF
TGCGCCAGCAGCTTAGGGGGCACCGAAAGGGGCACTGAAGCTTTCTTT
>TRBJ2-7|NA|TRBD1|TRBV9
CASSAGQGTYEQYF
TGTGCCAGCAGCGCCGGACAGGGGACCTACGAGCAGTACTTC
>TRBJ1-1|NA|TRBD1|TRBV5-6
CASRAGTGGYTEAFF
TGTGCCAGCAGGGCCGGGACAGGGGGTTACACTGAAGCTTTCTTT
>TRBJ1-2|NA|NA|TRBV10-3
CAISVQDTFYGYTF
TGTGCCATCAGTGTTCAGGACACCTTCTATGGCTACACCTTC
>TRBJ1-3|NA|NA|TRBV5-1
CASSLVAGSGNTIYF
TGCGCCAGCAGCTTGGTTGCGGGTTCTGGAAACACCATATATTTT
>TRBJ2-7|NA|NA|TRBV3-1/TRBV3-2
CASSSLGDSSSYEQYF
TGTGCCAGCAGCTCTTTGGGGGACTCCAGTTCCTACGAGCAGTACTTC
>TRBJ2-7|NA|TRBD1|TRBV2
CASWGQTYEQYF
TGTGCCAGCTGGGGACAGACCTACGAGCAGTACTTC
>TRBJ1-1|NA|TRBD1|TRBV19
CASSAGQATEAFF
TGTGCCAGTAGTGCGGGACAGGCCACTGAAGCTTTCTTT
>TRBJ1-6|NA|TRBD1|TRBV5-4
CASSEGQGSNSPLHF
TGTGCCAGCAGCGAGGGACAGGGGAGTAATTCACCCCTCCACTTT
>TRBJ1-5|NA|NA|TRBV7-2
CASSYPGGVQPQHF
TGTGCCAGCAGCTACCCGGGGGGAGTGCAGCCCCAGCATTTT
>TRBJ1-1|NA|NA|TRBV7-8
CASSPLPAGSITEAFF
TGTGCCAGCAGCCCACTCCCCGCAGGGTCGATCACTGAAGCTTTCTTT
>TRBJ1-1|NA|TRBD1|TRBV6-5
CAIQTGESTEAFF
TGTGCCATACAGACAGGGGAGAGCACTGAAGCTTTCTTT
>TRBJ1-5|NA|NA|TRBV28
CASSQQGRSNQPQHF
TGTGCCAGCAGTCAACAGGGAAGGAGCAATCAGCCCCAGCATTTT
>TRBJ1-2|NA|NA|TRBV14
CASSQEGVRRDVISGYTF
TGTGCCAGCAGCCAAGAGGGGGTTCGGAGGGATGTTATCAGCGGCTACACCTTC
>TRBJ2-1|once|NA|TRBV7-9
CASSRSTGNSYNEQFF
TGTGCCAGCAGCAGATCGACAGGCAACTCCTACAATGAGCAGTTCTTC
>TRBJ2-7|NA|TRBD2|TRBV5-1
CASSLQAGGAYEQYF
TGCGCCAGCAGCTTGCAAGCGGGGGGCGCGTACGAGCAGTACTTC
>TRBJ1-5|NA|NA|TRBV10-3
CANRGGSGQPQHF
TGTGCCAACAGAGGAGGGTCTGGTCAGCCCCAGCATTTT